These 22 T cell receptor beta chains came from one sample sequenced in a study of blood T cell repertoires in COVID-19. Clones were read by immunoSEQ multiplex PCR, and TCRdb kept only the in-frame ones, dropping some. The data contain under 200,000 clones, 80% of them singletons. Sequencing was done on a sample of peripheral blood. The receptors shown here come from a man aged 70-80 years with active or convalescent COVID-19.

This sequence joins TRBV30 and TRBJ2-2, with 7 bases that match TRBD2. CDR3 size: 14 residues. CDR1 is GTSNPN and CDR2 is SVGIG in the germline V gene (reference sequence). V was clipped by 5 bases and J by 5 bases; unmatched bases: 8. The CDR3 spells CAWEGVGGTGELFF. Written as DNA, the CDR3 is TGTGCCTGGGAGGGAGTCGGGGGGACCGGGGAGCTGTTTTTT.

The V gene is TRBV2, the J gene TRBJ2-7; D ambiguous. The germline gives CDR1 SNHLY, CDR2 FYNNEI. The CDR3 runs 12 residues. Trimming left V 6 bases short and J 1 base short, with 7 bases between. This chain's CDR3 is CASSQLSYEQYF. The CDR3 DNA follows: TGTGCCAGCAGCCAGTTATCCTACGAGCAGTACTTC.

The chain uses TRBV5-4 and TRBJ2-1; the match to TRBD1 covers 7 bases. Germline loops: CDR1 SGHNT, CDR2 YYREEE (reference sequence). The CDR3 runs to 18 residues. The junction had 15 bases not matched to a gene; V was cut back by 2 bases and J by 4 bases. As DNA, the CDR3 is TGTGCCAGCAGCTTCGGTGGGACCTCGGGACAGCTTTACAATGAGCAGTTCTTC. Its protein is CASSFGGTSGQLYNEQFF.

This chain links TRBV6-5 with TRBJ2-3; 8 bases are a match to TRBD1. Germline assignment: CDR1 MNHEY and CDR2 SVGAGI. With 5 bases clipped from V and 0 bases from J, the junction kept 4 bases outside the gene matches. The CDR3 contains 15 residues. CDR3 sequence reads: CASSMTGVSTDTQYF. Here the CDR3 DNA reads TGTGCCAGCAGTATGACAGGGGTTAGCACAGATACGCAGTATTTT.

The V call is TRBV2, the J call TRBJ1-1; 8 bases fit TRBD1. The CDR3 length is 15 residues. CDR1 and CDR2 from the germline V gene are SNHLY and FYNNEI. J was trimmed by 1 base and V by 3 bases; bases with no gene match: 4. The CDR3, as DNA: TGTGCCAGCAGTGACAGGGGGCTGGGGAACACTGAAGCTTTCTTT. Protein sequence: CASSDRGLGNTEAFF.

The genes are TRBV7-2 and TRBJ1-5; 9 nucleotides match TRBD1. Germline V gene lookup returns CDR1 SGHTA and CDR2 FQGNSA. There are 14 residues in the CDR3. J gave up 7 bases and V 4 bases, and 5 bases lay outside the gene matches. The CDR3 protein is CASSSGDRAQPQHF. The CDR3 nucleotides read TGTGCCAGCAGCTCAGGGGACAGGGCGCAGCCCCAGCATTTT.

V gene TRBV7-9 combines with J gene TRBJ2-7, with 7 bases aligning to TRBD1. The CDR3 totals 15 residues. CDR1 SEHNR and CDR2 FQNEAQ come from the germline V gene (reference sequence). V dropped 2 bases and J dropped 6; count of bases not matched to a gene: 10. CDR3 coding DNA: TGTGCCAGCAGCTTATACGGCAGGGGGTTCGGCGAGCAGTACTTC. Its protein is CASSLYGRGFGEQYF. Drawing the rest from reference TRBV7-9 and TRBJ2-7, the complete variable domain is DTGVSQNPRHKITKRGQNVTFRCDPISEHNRLYWYRQTLGQGPEFLTYFQNEAQLEKSRLLSDRFSAERPKGSFSTLEIQRTEQGDSAMYLCASSLYGRGFGEQYFGPGTRLTVT.

This clone showed up just a few times. The CDR3 bases are TGTGCCAGTAGGGCTCAGGGGGCTGAGGGGGCGATGGGCTACACCTTC. Translating gives CASRAQGAEGAMGYTF. The chain joins TRBV19 to TRBJ1-2; TRBD1 matches at 8 bases. The CDR3 totals 16 residues. Germline CDR1 reads LNHDA; CDR2 reads SQIVND (reference sequence). V trimming: 6 bases; J trimming: 8 bases; junction bases outside the gene matches: 17.

The gene calls are TRBV4-1 and TRBJ1-5; D is perhaps TRBD1 (6 bases). Trimming left V 0 bases short and J 0 bases short, with 9 bases between. This CDR3 spans 16 amino acids. The germline gives CDR1 MGHRA, CDR2 YSYEKL. The CDR3 nucleotides are TGCGCCAGCAGCCAAGAGGGGGGGCATAGCAATCAGCCCCAGCATTTT. The encoded protein is CASSQEGGHSNQPQHF.

The rearrangement uses TRBV6-6 and TRBJ2-5, with TRBD1 matching over 8 bases. Germline V CDR1 and CDR2: MNHNY, SVGAGI (reference sequence). The CDR3 runs 15 residues. Trimming at V came to 4 bases and at J to 2 bases, leaving 6 bases not matched to a gene. The CDR3, as DNA: TGTGCCAGCAGTTTCTTCGACAGGGGACAAGAGACCCAGTACTTC. It translates to CASSFFDRGQETQYF.

The rearrangement links TRBV30 to TRBJ2-5, with D perhaps TRBD1 (5 bases). This CDR3 contains 13 residues. Germline V gives CDR1 GTSNPN, CDR2 SVGIG (reference sequence). Trimming took off 6 bases at V and 5 bases at J, with 16 bases between the two ends. CDR3 in DNA: TGTGCCTGCGAAAAAAGACAGAGGGAGACCCAGTACTTC. It is translated as CACEKRQRETQYF.

The V call is TRBV9, the J call TRBJ1-2; D remains ambiguous. This CDR3 region has 15 residues. Trimming removed 3 bases from V and 2 bases from J, with 14 bases in between. The germline V gene has CDR1 SGDLS and CDR2 YYNGEE. Here the CDR3 DNA reads TGTGCCAGCAGCGCAGGAGGCGGCAGGAACTATGGCTACACCTTC. Translating it yields CASSAGGGRNYGYTF.

V and J are TRBV2 and TRBJ1-5; TRBD1 aligns across 8 bases. The CDR3 is made up of 16 amino acids. Trimming took 7 bases from V and 7 from J; bases not matched to a gene: 15. From germline, CDR1 is SNHLY and CDR2 FYNNEI. DNA for the CDR3: TGTGCCAGCACAAAAGGGGGGCAGGGGGCCCGGCAGCCCCAGCATTTT. It specifies CASTKGGQGARQPQHF.

This rearrangement joins TRBV5-5 to TRBJ1-1; TRBD1 agrees at 7 bases. The CDR3 has 15 residues. Germline V lookup: CDR1 SGHKS, CDR2 YYEKEE (reference sequence). Trimming removed 4 bases from V and 2 bases from J; junction bases left unmatched: 8. The CDR3 bases are TGTGCCAGCAGCAGCATAAGGGGGCCCAACACTGAAGCTTTCTTT. Its translation: CASSSIRGPNTEAFF.

The chain carries TRBV14 and TRBJ2-7; 10 bases match TRBD2. CDR1 SGHDN and CDR2 FVKESK come from the germline V gene. The CDR3 length is 14 residues. Unmatched junction bases numbered 4, after V lost 2 bases and J lost 6 bases. This CDR3 reads CASSQLAGAGEQYF. The CDR3 DNA follows: TGTGCCAGCAGCCAACTAGCGGGAGCGGGCGAGCAGTACTTC.

The rearrangement links TRBV6-4 to TRBJ2-3; 10 nucleotides line up with TRBD1. This CDR3 comprises 17 residues. The V gene end was trimmed by 0 bases and the J gene end by 6 bases; junction bases not matched to a gene: 9. The germline V gene has CDR1 MRHNA and CDR2 SNTAGT. Here the CDR3 reads CASSDSAGTGALDTQYF. For the CDR3, the DNA is TGTGCCAGCAGTGACTCGGCTGGGACAGGGGCGCTGGATACGCAGTATTTT.

V usage is TRBV11-2 and J usage is TRBJ2-1, with a weak D call TRBD1 (5 bases). This CDR3 is 16 amino acids long. Trimming left V 1 base short and J 0 bases short, with 10 bases between. From germline, CDR1 is SGHAT and CDR2 FQNNGV. The CDR3 region has the DNA TGTGCCAGCAGCTTAGGGGGCGTGAGCTCCTACAATGAGCAGTTCTTC. This translates into CASSLGGVSSYNEQFF.

The chain has TRBV7-8 and TRBJ1-2; TRBD1 is a possible D gene (5 bases). The V gene lost 7 bases and the J gene lost 4 bases, with 19 bases spanning the gap. The CDR3 spans 15 residues. The germline gives CDR1 SGHVS, CDR2 FQNEAQ. The CDR3 reads CASTLERAGPYGYTF. CDR3 coding DNA: TGTGCCAGCACTCTAGAGAGGGCGGGACCCTATGGCTACACCTTC. Full variable domain (rest looked up from reference TRBV7-8 and TRBJ1-2): GAGVSQSPRYKVAKRGQDVALRCDPISGHVSLFWYQQALGQGPEFLTYFQNEAQLDKSGLPSDRFFAERPEGSVSTLKIQRTQQEDSAVYLCASTLERAGPYGYTFGSGTRLTVV.

The rearrangement joins TRBV7-2 to TRBJ1-2; D perhaps matches TRBD1 (6 bases). The CDR3 length is 16 residues. The ends were cut back, 0 bases at V and 8 bases at J, with 19 bases in the middle. Germline lookup yields CDR1 SGHTA and CDR2 FQGNSA. CDR3 DNA sequence: TGTGCCAGCAGCTTAGCGGCAGGGGCAGGGAGTATCGGCTACACCTTC. Its protein is CASSLAAGAGSIGYTF.

This chain links TRBV7-2 with TRBJ2-7, with D possibly matching TRBD1 (7 bases). Germline CDR1 SGHTA, CDR2 FQGNSA. The CDR3 contains 12 residues. V lost 5 bases and J lost 7, with 12 bases in between. This CDR3 reads CASSPGGREQYF. The CDR3 nucleotides are TGTGCCAGCAGCCCAGGGGGGAGAGAGCAGTACTTC.

CDR3 in DNA: TGTGCCAGCCGCGGGGGCCAGTCCTACGAGCAGTACTTC. Its protein product is CASRGGQSYEQYF. The rearrangement joins TRBV5-6 to TRBJ2-7; tentative D call: TRBD2 (7 bases). V was cut by 7 bases and J by 1 base, with 12 bases left in between. Germline CDR1 SGHDT, CDR2 YYEEEE. The CDR3 has 13 amino acids.

The chain combines TRBV13 with TRBJ1-1, with TRBD1 as a possible D gene (6 bases). Germline V gene data show CDR1 as PRHDT and CDR2 as FYEKMQ (reference sequence). This CDR3 contains 16 residues. The V and J ends lost 2 bases and 0 bases respectively, with 13 bases between them. CDR3 amino acids: CASSLFERDMNTEAFF. In nucleotides, the CDR3 is TGTGCCAGCAGCTTATTTGAACGGGACATGAACACTGAAGCTTTCTTT.